This TCR beta chain was identified in a study of cytotoxic CD8 clonotypes in ibrutinib-treated CLL (dated by TCRdb to the early 2020s). With respect to the entire study: The cohort was composed of some ten relapsed/refractory and approximately 16 treatment-naive patients; IGHV unmutated status was identified in fewer than 18 patients. Partial responses were observed in some 24 patients and complete responses in 2; after a median follow-up of 68 months, remission was maintained in 15 or so patients and progression was observed in approximately 12. On average, each sample yielded roughly 250,000 productive templates and tens of thousands of productive rearrangements. Samples at response were collected after a median of about 11 months of treatment, with a range of about 6 to 36 months. Longitudinal samples were obtainable from about 30% of the roughly 86 participants in the trial. Patients were still on ibrutinib when every remission and progressive disease sample was collected. Cryopreserved peripheral blood mononuclear cells were collected at three points: before therapy, at response, and at either sustained remission or disease progression. Broad study findings and their caveats: Sustained-remission and progressing patients did not have matched sampling times, and lymph node repertoires were not examined. Clonality increased at ibrutinib response, stayed stable in sustained remission, and fell back toward baseline at progression. At baseline, clonality was higher than in age-matched healthy donors and showed a strong correlation with circulating CD8+ T-cell counts. Public clonotypes were rare and either shrank or stayed stable during treatment, and the rise in clonality at ibrutinib response reflected expansion of private clonotypes.

In the case of this clone: Its target antigen remains unknown. No quality values exist for individual bases; no much larger clone is one base distant.

The goal of deep resolution MiSeq sequencing was a depth between 1 in 1 million and 1 in 200,000 T cells, and coverage averaged 10x per clonotype. The immunoSEQ hsTCRB Kit was used to generate TCR beta libraries. As for how the authors treated the data: The data were analyzed with ImmunoSEQ Analyzer and ImmunoSEQ Data Assistant, and V, D and J gene assignments followed IMGT definitions. Clonality, which ranges from 0 to 1, was calculated as one minus the normalized Shannon entropy of productive rearrangement frequencies. Only overrepresented clonotypes making up at least 0.05% of the repertoire of each patient were included in the public clonotype analysis. Thirteen repertoires from age-matched healthy donors, obtained from immuneACCESS, served as clonality controls. In TCRdb, the immuneACCESS table is reduced to in-frame sequences with V and J assigned. These tables do not hold every clone; where another copy was compared, an unresolved V gene accounts for under half, and the others remain unexplained. V and J calls plus clone size are reproduced from that table; the DNA served to infer D and trimming. The sample table lists 160,000 or so clones, around nine tenths of them with a count of one. The top ten constitute 3% to 3.5% of the sample.

CDR1 and CDR2, per the germline V gene, are SGDLS and YYNGEE. Trimming at the junction amounts to 0 bases on V and 3 bases on J, and the germline ends lie 10 bases apart. The CDR3 numbers 15 residues from cysteine through phenylalanine. Of the read, only the CDR3 DNA is kept; its 45 bases are in frame from base 1. Explained via the paper, the time point label denotes: progressive disease on ibrutinib. For TCR beta library preparation, approximately 2.2 micrograms of genomic DNA were isolated from cryopreserved PBMCs. Longitudinal blood samples from CLL patients on ibrutinib monotherapy underwent high-throughput TCR beta sequencing. Patients were enrolled in a phase 2 open-label single-center ibrutinib monotherapy trial.

Recombination connected TRBV9 to TRBJ1-3, with no confidently assigned D gene. This material consisted of PBMCs, taken at disease progression, from a patient treated with ibrutinib. The origin of this receptor is a human donor with chronic lymphocytic leukemia. The DNA reads TGTGCCAGCAGCGTAGGTTGGGGTGGTGGAAACACCATATATTTT. The resulting protein is CASSVGWGGGNTIYF.